This TCR beta chain derives from a study of T cell repertoires in cytomegalovirus infection. General study findings and limits: Dominating the ex vivo response were HLA-C-restricted CMV-specific TCR beta clonotypes.

The germline CDR1 and CDR2 sequences are MNHEY and SVGAGI. This CDR3 is built from 16 residues. V lost 5 bases to trimming and J lost 7 bases, with 20 bases between them. Regarding this clonotype: Its matching antigen is unknown.

TCRdb called the reads again in MiXCR, with one record for every CDR3 protein. The sample records hundreds of thousands of distinct CDR3 sequences, roughly 46% being singletons. Sequencing was performed on cultured PBMCs, taken from culture after CMV antigen stimulation. The source is a human donor in good health (CMV status not recorded). Some clones in this sample may be carry-over from other donors' samples. The V gene is TRBV6-5, the J gene TRBJ1-4; tentative D call: TRBD1 (5 bases). CDR3 DNA: TGTGCCAGCAGTGAGTGGCCGGCGGGGAGGGGTGAAAAACTGTTTTTT. Protein sequence: CASSEWPAGRGEKLFF.